A selection of T cell receptor beta chains follows, all from one sample in a study of early T cells in non-severe SARS-CoV-2 infection. From the 5' RACE reads, TCRdb called clonotypes with MiXCR, one entry per CDR3 protein. This table holds about 59,000 distinct CDR3 sequences, roughly 13% found once. Sample: whole blood, taken at baseline. The receptors originated from an adult who was a healthcare worker with PCR-confirmed SARS-CoV-2 infection or an uninfected control (not recorded which). Each CDR3 is given with its conserved first and last residue. The D gene is left open where the match is weak. Clone size appears in some rows only: once, few, many, or a class for an expanded clone.

J gene: TRBJ2-2
clone size: .
V gene: TRBV12-3/TRBV12-4
D gene: .
CDR3 DNA: TGTGCCAGCAGTTTGGGATCGAACACCGGGGAGCTGTTTTTT
CDR3 protein: CASSLGSNTGELFF

J gene: TRBJ1-1
clone size: .
V gene: TRBV7-8
D gene: .
CDR3 DNA: TGTGCCAGCACGGTCTACGAGAACACTGAAGCTTTCTTT
CDR3 protein: CASTVYENTEAFF

J gene: TRBJ2-5
clone size: few
V gene: TRBV4-1
D gene: .
CDR3 DNA: TGCGCCAGCAGCCAAGCATCGGGCCAAAAAGAGACCCAGTACTTC
CDR3 protein: CASSQASGQKETQYF

J gene: TRBJ1-3
clone size: .
V gene: TRBV7-9
D gene: .
CDR3 DNA: TGTGCCAGCAGCCCTGACGGAACAAGGCGAAACACCATATATTTT
CDR3 protein: CASSPDGTRRNTIYF

J gene: TRBJ1-2
clone size: .
V gene: TRBV4-3
D gene: .
CDR3 DNA: TGCGCCAGCAGCTTAAGCATCTCCGGGGATGGCTACACCTTC
CDR3 protein: CASSLSISGDGYTF

J gene: TRBJ2-2
clone size: few
V gene: TRBV7-3
D gene: TRBD2
CDR3 DNA: TGTGCCAGCAAACTAGCGGGAGGCCGAAGCACCGGGGAGCTGTTTTTT
CDR3 protein: CASKLAGGRSTGELFF

J gene: TRBJ2-7
clone size: .
V gene: TRBV12-3/TRBV12-4
D gene: .
CDR3 DNA: TGTGCCAGCAGTTCGGACAGCTCCTACGAGCAGTACTTC
CDR3 protein: CASSSDSSYEQYF

J gene: TRBJ2-3
clone size: many
V gene: TRBV7-9
D gene: .
CDR3 DNA: TGTGCCAGCAGCCCCGAGGCGACAGATACGCAGTATTTT
CDR3 protein: CASSPEATDTQYF

J gene: TRBJ2-2
clone size: .
V gene: TRBV27
D gene: .
CDR3 DNA: TGTGCCAGCAGTCATGACTTGGAACCCTTCCCCGGGGAGCTGTTTTTT
CDR3 protein: CASSHDLEPFPGELFF

J gene: TRBJ2-1
clone size: few
V gene: TRBV7-9
D gene: TRBD2
CDR3 DNA: TGTGCCAGCAGCTTTTCCGGGACTATCTACAATGAGCAGTTCTTC
CDR3 protein: CASSFSGTIYNEQFF

J gene: TRBJ2-3
clone size: few
V gene: TRBV11-2
D gene: .
CDR3 DNA: TGTGCCAGCAGCTTAGGCCACCGGAGCGCAGATACGCAGTATTTT
CDR3 protein: CASSLGHRSADTQYF